This is a list of T cell receptor beta chains from one sample in a study of shared clonotypes between healthy human individuals. TCRdb's table, derived via immunoSEQ multiplex PCR, lists solely in-frame clones and lacks some. The data hold about 2.3 million clones, with more than 80% observed a single time. Sample: naive CD4+ T cells from PBMCs. These receptors were collected from a man younger than 30 in good health. Some clones in this sample may be carry-over from other donors' samples. Both conserved end residues are part of each CDR3. A D gene is named only where the DNA matches it firmly. Part of the rows lack a size; the others show once, few, many or a class for expanded clones.

>-|-|TRBJ1-1|TRBV7-2
CASSRMGAVGTEAFF
TGTGCCAGCAGCCGGATGGGGGCGGTAGGGACTGAAGCTTTCTTT
>TRBD1|-|TRBJ1-2|TRBV5-6
CASSLGDRDSGGYTF
TGTGCCAGCAGCTTGGGGGACAGGGATTCCGGTGGCTACACCTTC
>-|few|TRBJ1-1|TRBV19
CASRQKMNTEAFF
TGTGCCAGTCGTCAGAAAATGAACACTGAAGCTTTCTTT
>-|-|TRBJ1-4|TRBV19
CASSIRSNEKLFF
TGTGCCAGTAGTATACGGTCTAATGAAAAACTGTTTTTT
>-|-|TRBJ1-2|TRBV5-6
CASSLDRLYGYTF
TGTGCCAGCAGCTTGGACAGACTCTATGGCTACACCTTC
>TRBD2|-|TRBJ2-1|TRBV5-1
CASSPGLAGGEQFF
TGCGCCAGCAGCCCGGGACTAGCGGGAGGGGAGCAGTTCTTC
>-|-|TRBJ1-1|TRBV28
CASLDFATTEAFF
TGTGCCAGCTTGGATTTCGCCACCACTGAAGCTTTCTTT
>-|once|TRBJ2-7|TRBV7-2
CASSLEVGNSYEQYF
TGTGCCAGCAGCTTAGAAGTTGGCAACTCCTACGAGCAGTACTTC
>-|-|TRBJ2-2|TRBV2
CASSELSNLNTGELFF
TGTGCCAGCAGTGAATTGTCCAACCTGAACACCGGGGAGCTGTTTTTT
>TRBD1|once|TRBJ1-1|TRBV10-3
CAIEDRVHTEAFF
TGTGCCATCGAGGACAGGGTCCACACTGAAGCTTTCTTT
>TRBD2|-|TRBJ2-1|TRBV5-1
CASSKGLAGGGDEQFF
TGCGCCAGCAGCAAGGGACTAGCGGGCGGGGGCGATGAGCAGTTCTTC
>TRBD2|once|TRBJ2-7|TRBV5-1
CASSLRQPGGWEQYF
TGCGCCAGCAGCTTGCGACAGCCGGGAGGGTGGGAGCAGTACTTC
>-|-|TRBJ2-7|TRBV28
CASSLTSGAGREQYF
TGTGCCAGCAGTTTAACATCTGGGGCAGGTCGCGAGCAGTACTTC
>-|-|TRBJ1-5|TRBV6-5
CASGGGSGPQHF
TGTGCCAGCGGGGGGGGAAGTGGTCCCCAGCATTTT
>-|-|TRBJ2-2|TRBV5-1
CASSLEGSGELFF
TGCGCCAGCAGCTTAGAGGGGTCCGGGGAGCTGTTTTTT
>-|-|TRBJ2-4|TRBV29-1
CSVGGGFENIQYF
TGCAGCGTTGGAGGGGGGTTCGAAAACATTCAGTACTTC
>TRBD1|-|TRBJ2-5|TRBV2
CASSGDRGSWETQYF
TGTGCCAGCAGTGGGGACAGGGGGAGTTGGGAGACCCAGTACTTC
>TRBD1|-|TRBJ1-4|TRBV4-1
CASSQEGQGGGEKLFF
TGCGCCAGCAGCCAAGAAGGTCAGGGGGGCGGTGAAAAACTGTTTTTT
>TRBD2|-|TRBJ2-7|TRBV5-4
CASSPTLLAGPGGEQYF
TGTGCCAGCAGCCCCACCCTGTTAGCGGGACCTGGTGGTGAGCAGTACTTC
>-|-|TRBJ1-3|TRBV5-5
CASSLVLAASGNTIYF
TGTGCCAGCAGCTTGGTTCTTGCAGCCTCTGGAAACACCATATATTTT
>-|once|TRBJ2-6|TRBV19
CASSIPGDRANVLTF
TGTGCCAGTAGTATCCCGGGTGACAGGGCCAACGTCCTGACTTTC
>TRBD2|-|TRBJ2-7|TRBV10-1
CAREREEGHEQYF
TGCGCCAGAGAGCGGGAGGAAGGGCACGAGCAGTACTTC
>-|-|TRBJ2-3|TRBV19
CASSETLSTDTQYF
TGTGCCAGTAGTGAGACATTGAGCACAGATACGCAGTATTTT
>TRBD2|-|TRBJ2-7|TRBV18
CASSPWASGITNNSYEQYF
TGTGCCAGCTCACCTTGGGCTAGCGGGATCACGAATAACTCATACGAGCAGTACTTC
>TRBD1|-|TRBJ1-5|TRBV5-4
CASSRDRGFNQPQHF
TGTGCCAGCAGCCGCGACAGGGGGTTCAATCAGCCCCAGCATTTT
>TRBD2|-|TRBJ2-5|TRBV6-5
CASSYSPSGRETQYF
TGTGCCAGCAGTTACTCACCTAGCGGGCGGGAGACCCAGTACTTC
>-|once|TRBJ1-4|TRBV7-2
CASSPRLWENEKLFF
TGTGCCAGCAGCCCAAGGTTATGGGAGAATGAAAAACTGTTTTTT
>-|-|TRBJ1-4|TRBV7-9
CASSLLRYRGGGEKLFF
TGTGCCAGCAGCTTACTTCGCTATCGGGGCGGCGGTGAAAAACTGTTTTTT
>-|-|TRBJ2-7|TRBV5-1
CASSLVSAGLGSGSEQYF
TGCGCCAGCAGCTTGGTATCGGCTGGGTTGGGATCCGGGTCCGAGCAGTACTTC
>-|-|TRBJ2-2|TRBV28
CASSSLTSLTPTGELFF
TGTGCCAGCAGTTCGTTAACTAGCCTAACTCCTACCGGGGAGCTGTTTTTT
>TRBD1|-|TRBJ1-3|TRBV6-4
CASSDPIVVRQGARGNTIYF
TGTGCCAGCAGTGATCCAATTGTGGTTCGACAGGGGGCTCGTGGAAACACCATATATTTT
>-|-|TRBJ2-5|TRBV30
CAWSVGMGGPIGETQYF
TGTGCCTGGAGTGTTGGGATGGGGGGACCGATTGGAGAGACCCAGTACTTC
>TRBD2|-|TRBJ2-6|TRBV7-3
CASSLGASGRAYGANVLTF
TGTGCCAGCAGCTTAGGGGCTAGCGGGAGGGCCTATGGGGCCAACGTCCTGACTTTC
>-|-|TRBJ2-1|TRBV25-1
CASSGVRQIYNEQFF
TGTGCCAGCAGTGGTGTGAGACAAATCTACAATGAGCAGTTCTTC
>TRBD1|-|TRBJ1-4|TRBV28
CASSWGTGGAFGEKLFF
TGTGCCAGCAGCTGGGGGACAGGGGGCGCTTTTGGAGAAAAACTGTTTTTT
>-|-|TRBJ1-5|TRBV18
CASSPSRVPQGFRPQHF
TGTGCCAGCTCACCATCCCGGGTCCCTCAAGGATTTCGGCCCCAGCATTTT
>-|-|TRBJ1-1|TRBV28
CASSLSRQWAEAFF
TGTGCCAGCAGTTTATCCCGACAGTGGGCTGAAGCTTTCTTT
>TRBD2|-|TRBJ2-1|TRBV4-1
CASSPLAGGTRSYNEQFF
TGCGCCAGCAGCCCACTAGCGGGAGGCACGCGATCCTACAATGAGCAGTTCTTC